The table lists the clone carrying this TCR beta chain with a few counts. Its antigen is still unknown. This specimen comes from a study of regulatory T cells in long-lasting Graves disease. Study-wide results and caveats: TCR diversity was lower in persistent Graves' patients (versus newly diagnosed ones). Thyroid tissue was not sampled; only peripheral blood was.

Time point of the sample: persistent/refractory GD, antithyroid drugs over 5 years with positive TRAb. After RNA was extracted from PBMCs, the TCR library was made from it. As a group, patients came from one endocrinology department in Xi'an, China. Through Arm-PCR of CDR3 regions and iRepertoire HTBI primers, TCR beta libraries were built. Each CDR3 protein is one row after TCRdb ran MiXCR on the multiplex PCR reads. The sample holds around 500,000 distinct CDR3 sequences; about 20% are singletons and the top ten take over 7.5%. V was shortened by 0 bases and J by 8 bases, with 8 bases between the two germline ends. The CDR3 sequence is 13 residues long. Germline lookup yields CDR1 LNHNV and CDR2 YYDKDF (reference sequence).

Sequencing was performed on peripheral blood mononuclear cells (PBMCs), taken when the disease was refractory, from a patient treated with antithyroid drugs. The origin of this receptor is a female donor with Graves disease. The chain links TRBV15 to TRBJ1-5; D uncertain. The CDR3 DNA is TGTGCCACCAGCAGAGATAACGGTGAGCCCCAGCATTTT. The encoded protein is CATSRDNGEPQHF.